This TCR beta chain was sequenced during a study of blood T cells in healthy people across ages (dated by TCRdb to about 2015). About the study as a whole: In model experiments, roughly one uniquely barcoded TCR beta cDNA molecule per two T cells was captured by template switching. Using deep sequencing normalized with unique cDNA molecular identifiers, the study measured how TCR beta repertoire diversity changes with age. The donors were divided into four age groups: young (average about 15 years), middle-aged (approximately 42), aged (about 60) and long-lived (about 79). To avoid experimental bias, donors of different ages were distributed randomly across sequencing lanes. The study analyzed two additional independent replicas of 1 million unique cDNA reads from the same blood draw for two donors, one aged 18 to 30 and one aged 80 or older. Broader findings and caveats from the paper: As age increased, observed TCR beta diversity per million T cells dropped in a roughly linear way, and a significant reduction was already evident by age around 41. Bulk unsorted PBMC profiling prevented conclusive comparison of naive and antigen-experienced compartments. The long-lived group showed more naive CD4+ T cells, fewer expanded clones and increased TCR diversity than the aged group, suggesting age selection. Donor CMV infection status was unknown, potentially confounding age-related changes in expanded clonotypes. There was a strong correlation between observed TCR beta diversity and the percentage of naive T cells measured by flow cytometry. Total diversity estimates from one million sequenced T cells were considered lower bounds and underestimates.

The donors were 40 or so Caucasian individuals from Russia, aged 6 to 90 years, who were systemically healthy. About 9.6 milliliters of peripheral blood were collected from each donor into EDTA-treated Vacutainer tubes. Ficoll-Paque density-gradient centrifugation was used to isolate PBMCs, with at least 6 million per sample. Total RNA, at least 6 micrograms per sample, was extracted from PBMCs with Trizol reagent. For every donor, an aliquot of PBMCs went through flow cytometry to measure the percentages of naive CD45RAhigh/CD27high T cells. The library came from 5' RACE. Sequencing used an Illumina HiSeq 2500. A second PCR of about 6 to 11 cycles was performed with a sample-barcoded 5' primer and a J-beta primer mix. Each TCR beta cDNA molecule received a unique molecular identifier from a template-switch 5' adaptor carrying 12 random nucleotides. Each sample yielded at least 2.5 million CDR3-containing paired-end reads. The Mint cDNA synthesis kit, primed by a TRBC-specific oligonucleotide, was used to synthesize first-strand cDNA from all RNA. After uracil-DNA glycosylase treatment, a first 18-cycle PCR used universal primers M1SS and BC2_uni_R on all cDNA. In the authors' own workflow: For normalization, 1 million high-quality reads were randomly selected from each sample, with every read carrying a distinct molecular identifier. Reads sharing molecular identifiers were discarded rather than binned into consensus sequences. MiTCR, with a Q25 quality threshold and the strictest error-elimination algorithm, was used for CDR3 identification, clonotype clustering and error correction. A nonparametric unseen species model with Euler transformation was used to estimate a lower bound on total TCR beta diversity. TCRdb's own reprocessing of the public reads used fastp at Q25 and MiXCR and kept productive beta chains. Rows with one shared CDR3 protein collapse into an entry with the most common genes and DNA. These V and J calls originate from TCRdb's pipeline instead of the authors' own analysis. Within this sample are 500,000 to 600,000 distinct CDR3 sequences, with roughly 28% of them counted one time only. Roughly 20% of the sample comes from the top ten.

A note on this clonotype: Its antigen is still unknown. Per-nucleotide qualities are absent, and no much larger clonotype sits a single base away.

This clonotype was sampled from a woman aged 70-85 years in good health. The specimen was blood.

CDR3 protein: CASSLPSGGRGEKLFF. At the DNA level, the sequence is TGTGCCAGCAGCCTGCCCTCCGGGGGGCGCGGCGAAAAACTGTTTTTT. The sequence joins TRBV7-2 to TRBJ1-4; the D region possibly corresponds to TRBD1 (6 bases align). From the cysteine through the phenylalanine, the CDR3 covers 16 amino acids. Just the 48-base CDR3 DNA is kept, in frame starting at base 1. CDR1 and CDR2 are read off the germline V gene as SGHTA and FQGNSA. The germline ends are 21 bases apart after V is trimmed by 5 bases and J by 8 bases.